This T cell receptor beta chain was identified during a study of human T cells and chemical hapten exposure. Across the whole study: Upper back patch tests used 0.01% DPC, scored after 6 days. Whole-study results and caveats: Expanded TCRs created a significantly greater count of big CDR3 similarity clusters than controls did.

Study processing details: Sampled TCR counts reached a median of 95,638 per sample, with values ranging from roughly 20,000 to 750,000. TCRdb processed the RACE reads anew with MiXCR; each CDR3 protein has one entry. For this entry, the V and J calls and clone size follow TCRdb and not the study's own pipeline. The table records roughly 380,000 distinct CDR3 sequences, over 6% of them present only once. As to time point: patch test 2, 6 weeks after DPC sensitization. Treatment in this sample: therapeutic diphenylcyclopropenone sensitization with weekly scalp DPC. Germline V gives CDR1 LNHNV, CDR2 YYDKDF (reference sequence). The CDR3 runs to 15 residues. V trimming: 5 bases; J trimming: 3 bases; junction bases outside the gene matches: 4. This clonotype was detected only a few times. What it binds is unknown.

The TCR originated in a woman between 18 and 29 years old with alopecia areata. Some clones in this sample may be carry-over from other donors' samples. V and J are TRBV15 and TRBJ2-1; TRBD2 matches 10 bases. The source was whole blood, collected in connection with sensitization to the hapten diphenylcyclopropenone (DPC). The CDR3 DNA reads TGTGCCACCAGCGTTTCTAGCGGGGGCTACAATGAGCAGTTCTTC. This translates into CATSVSSGGYNEQFF.